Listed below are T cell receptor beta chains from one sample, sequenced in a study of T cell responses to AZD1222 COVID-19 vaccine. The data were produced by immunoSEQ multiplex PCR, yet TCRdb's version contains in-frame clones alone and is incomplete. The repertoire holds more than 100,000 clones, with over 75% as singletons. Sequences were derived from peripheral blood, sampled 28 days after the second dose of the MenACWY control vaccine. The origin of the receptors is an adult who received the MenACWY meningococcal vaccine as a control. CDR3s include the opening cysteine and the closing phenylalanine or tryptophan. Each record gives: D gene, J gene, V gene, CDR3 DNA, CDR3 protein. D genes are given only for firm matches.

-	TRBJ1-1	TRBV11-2	TGTGCCAGCAGTCCGACCTACACTGAAGCTTTCTTT	CASSPTYTEAFF
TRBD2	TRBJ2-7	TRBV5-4	TGTGCCAGCAGCTTGCTTCTAGGCGGGAGCTCCTACGAGCAGTACTTC	CASSLLLGGSSYEQYF
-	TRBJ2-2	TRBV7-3	TGTGCCAGCAGCTTAATTAGGGACACCGGGGAGCTGTTTTTT	CASSLIRDTGELFF
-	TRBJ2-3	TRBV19	TGTGCCAGTAGTGCGAGCACAGATACGCAGTATTTT	CASSASTDTQYF
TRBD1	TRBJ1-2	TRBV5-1	TGCGCCAGCAGCCCAGCAGGGGGCGCTAACTATGGCTACACCTTC	CASSPAGGANYGYTF
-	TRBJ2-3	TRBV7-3	TGTGCCAGCAGCCTACCTCCTATAGATACGCAGTATTTT	CASSLPPIDTQYF
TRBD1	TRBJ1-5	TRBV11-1	TGTGCCAGCAGCCAAGACAGGGGACAGCCCCAGCATTTT	CASSQDRGQPQHF
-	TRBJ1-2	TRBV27	TGTGCCAGCAGTTTAGGGACGGTGGGATATGGCTACACCTTC	CASSLGTVGYGYTF
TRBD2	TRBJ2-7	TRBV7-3	TGTGCCAGCAGCGCTAGCGGGTCCTACGAGCAGTACTTC	CASSASGSYEQYF
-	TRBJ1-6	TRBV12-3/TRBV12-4	TGTGCCAGCACCACCGGGCGTTCACCCCTCCACTTT	CASTTGRSPLHF
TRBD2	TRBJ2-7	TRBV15	TGTGCCACCAGCGAAGGGGGCGGGAGGGTCTACGAGCAGTACTTC	CATSEGGGRVYEQYF
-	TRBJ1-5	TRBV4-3	TGCGCCAGCAGCCAAGATTTCGGGGCGACTCAGCCCCAGCATTTT	CASSQDFGATQPQHF